This is a list of T cell receptor beta chains from one sample in a study of OX40 agonist ivuxolimab in advanced cancers. The method was immunoSEQ multiplex PCR; TCRdb's version includes in-frame clones alone and lacks a portion of them. Among 70,000 or so clones listed, around 90% were seen once. The sequences come from CD4+ or CD8+ T cells sorted from blood, collected in a trial of the OX40 agonist ivuxolimab. These receptors were collected from an adult with an advanced solid tumor such as melanoma, head and neck, liver or kidney cancer. Each CDR3 is given with its conserved first and last residue. A D gene is named only where the DNA matches it firmly. The listing skips clone size in some rows; elsewhere it reads once, few, many or a size class.

j_call,v_call,d_call,clone_size,cdr3_nt,cdr3_aa
TRBJ2-7,TRBV27,-,-,TGTGCCAGCAGTTCGCAGCGACTGGGCTCGATTTTCCAGCAGTACTTC,CASSSQRLGSIFQQYF
TRBJ2-7,TRBV6-1,-,-,TGTGCCAGCAGCCGAGACCGTTACGAGCAGTACTTC,CASSRDRYEQYF
TRBJ2-7,TRBV30,-,-,TGTGCCTGGAGTGTATTGGGGACAAGGGGGGACTACGAGCAGTACTTC,CAWSVLGTRGDYEQYF
TRBJ2-1,TRBV27,TRBD2,-,TGTGCCAGCAGTTTGGGACGGGGGGGAGGCAATGAGCAGTTCTTC,CASSLGRGGGNEQFF
TRBJ2-7,TRBV9,-,-,TGTGCCAGCAGCGTAGGCAGGGTAGGCTACGAGCAGTACTTC,CASSVGRVGYEQYF
TRBJ2-7,TRBV29-1,-,-,TGCAGCGTTTGGGGCCCAGCCTACGAGCAGTACTTC,CSVWGPAYEQYF
TRBJ2-1,TRBV5-4,TRBD2,-,TGTGCCAGCAGCGGGACTAGCGGACACAATGAGCAGTTCTTC,CASSGTSGHNEQFF
TRBJ2-3,TRBV6-5,-,-,TGTGCCAGCAGTCATTCTAGCACAGATACGCAGTATTTT,CASSHSSTDTQYF
TRBJ2-7,TRBV19,-,-,TGTGCCAGTGGGGACGCATCCACCTACGAGCAGTACTTC,CASGDASTYEQYF
TRBJ2-5,TRBV6-1,TRBD2,many,TGTGCCAGCAGTGAAAAGGCGGGGGGGCAAGAGACCCAGTACTTC,CASSEKAGGQETQYF
TRBJ2-3,TRBV19,-,-,TGTGCCAGCCTTGGGGATACGCAGTATTTT,CASLGDTQYF
TRBJ1-6,TRBV6-6,-,once,TGTGCCAGCAGTTACTCGGCAGGGCAACTCCCACCCCTCCACTTT,CASSYSAGQLPPLHF
TRBJ1-2,TRBV23-1,-,-,TGCGCCAGCAGTTTATCGGGCGGGAACTATGGCTACACCTTC,CASSLSGGNYGYTF
TRBJ1-5,TRBV4-1,-,-,TGCGCCAGCAGCCAAGAAGGGGCCGGCGATGTTAGCAATCAGCCCCAGCATTTT,CASSQEGAGDVSNQPQHF
TRBJ1-1,TRBV15,TRBD1,-,TGTGCCACCAGCAGGAGGACAGGGGGGAACACTGAAGCTTTCTTT,CATSRRTGGNTEAFF
TRBJ2-5,TRBV27,-,-,TGTGCCAGCAAGAACAGCCTACTTGAGACCCAGTACTTC,CASKNSLLETQYF
TRBJ2-1,TRBV7-6,-,-,TGTGCCAGCAGCTTAGCTGGAGCCAATGAGCAGTTCTTC,CASSLAGANEQFF
TRBJ2-7,TRBV9,TRBD1,once,TGTGCCAGCAGCGACGGGGACAGGGGGAATATAAACGAGCAGTACTTC,CASSDGDRGNINEQYF
TRBJ2-1,TRBV6-5,-,-,TGTGCCAGCAGTTACGGGACGGAGAACAATGAGCAGTTCTTC,CASSYGTENNEQFF
TRBJ1-3,TRBV7-9,-,once,TGTGCCAGCAGCACGGGGGAAAACACCATATATTTT,CASSTGENTIYF
TRBJ2-1,TRBV27,-,-,TGTGCCAGCAGTGGGTTGGGGGGGCCGACCTACAATGAGCAGTTCTTC,CASSGLGGPTYNEQFF
TRBJ1-3,TRBV2,-,-,TGTGCCAGCAGTGGAGGGGCCTCTGGAAACACCATATATTTT,CASSGGASGNTIYF
TRBJ1-6,TRBV5-1,TRBD1,-,TGCGCCAGCAGCCTAGGACAGGGAGATTCACCCCTCCACTTT,CASSLGQGDSPLHF
TRBJ2-7,TRBV5-1,TRBD1,-,TGCGCCAGCAGCCCCCGCCCGGGACAGGTCTCCTACGAGCAGTACTTC,CASSPRPGQVSYEQYF
TRBJ2-6,TRBV9,TRBD1,-,TGTGCCAGCAGCGAATCCGGGACAGGGGCTGGGGCCAACGTCCTGACTTTC,CASSESGTGAGANVLTF
TRBJ2-1,TRBV4-1,-,-,TGCGCCAGCAGCCACACACCAGCAGGGGTATCCTACAATGAGCAGTTCTTC,CASSHTPAGVSYNEQFF
TRBJ1-2,TRBV11-2,-,-,TGTGCCAGCAGCGAACGAACGGCCGGCTCGAACTATGGCTACACCTTC,CASSERTAGSNYGYTF
TRBJ1-1,TRBV27,TRBD1,-,TGTGCCAGCAGTTTTGGGCCAGGGGGCGCGGCTTTCTTT,CASSFGPGGAAFF
TRBJ2-7,TRBV4-1,-,-,TGCGCCAGCAGCCAAGAGTGGCACCAGATGGGGTCCTACGAGCAGTACTTC,CASSQEWHQMGSYEQYF
TRBJ1-1,TRBV5-6,-,-,TGTGCCAGCAGCTCTACAGGGTGGGGCACTGAAGCTTTCTTT,CASSSTGWGTEAFF
TRBJ2-2,TRBV5-1,-,-,TGCGCCAGCAGCTTGGTAGACGGGGAGCTGTTTTTT,CASSLVDGELFF
TRBJ2-3,TRBV6-1,-,-,TGTGCCAGCAAACCCCCCTATAGAGCAGATACGCAGTATTTT,CASKPPYRADTQYF
TRBJ2-7,TRBV19,-,once,TGTGCCAGTAGTCTCGGGGGGACACCCTACGAGCAGTACTTC,CASSLGGTPYEQYF
TRBJ1-1,TRBV7-9,-,-,TGTGCCAGCAGCATATACACGGACACTGAAGCTTTCTTT,CASSIYTDTEAFF
TRBJ2-7,TRBV18,-,-,TGTGCCAGCTCACCCTCGGAGGGCCTCGCGGGGGCCTATAGCTCCTACGAGCAGTACTTC,CASSPSEGLAGAYSSYEQYF
TRBJ2-5,TRBV4-1,TRBD1,-,TGCGCCAGCAGCCAAGATGGACAGGGGGCTACGGAGACCCAGTACTTC,CASSQDGQGATETQYF
TRBJ1-1,TRBV20-1,-,-,TGCAGTGTCAACAAATACACTGAAGCTTTCTTT,CSVNKYTEAFF
TRBJ1-1,TRBV7-7,-,-,TGTGCTAGCAGCTTAGGGTGGGGGCGTGAAGCTTTCTTT,CASSLGWGREAFF
TRBJ1-2,TRBV5-1,TRBD1,-,TGCGCCAGCAGCTTGGTGGTAGTGACAGGGAATTATGGCTACACCTTC,CASSLVVVTGNYGYTF
TRBJ1-2,TRBV6-5,-,once,TGTGCCACCACGACGGAGGCTAACTATGGCTACACCTTC,CATTTEANYGYTF
TRBJ2-2,TRBV4-1,-,-,TGCGCCAGCAGCGCCCGGGACTTGCACACCGGGGAGCTGTTTTTT,CASSARDLHTGELFF
TRBJ2-7,TRBV27,TRBD1,-,TGTGCCAGCAGTTTTATAGGTATTAGGGACAGGCGGGACGAGCAGTACTTC,CASSFIGIRDRRDEQYF
TRBJ1-3,TRBV5-1,TRBD1,-,TGCGCCAGCAGCTTGGACAGGGGCGGAAACACCATATATTTT,CASSLDRGGNTIYF
TRBJ2-1,TRBV13,-,-,TGTGCCAGCAGCTCGCGGGGGCCCTACAATGAGCAGTTCTTC,CASSSRGPYNEQFF
TRBJ1-2,TRBV20-1,-,-,TGCAGTGCCAGCCAGGTCGGCTACACCTTC,CSASQVGYTF
TRBJ2-1,TRBV7-3,-,-,TGTGCCAGCAGCTTAAACGAGGGGTTAGACTACAATGAGCAGTTCTTC,CASSLNEGLDYNEQFF
TRBJ2-1,TRBV6-4,-,-,TGTGCCAGCAGTGACTCTGGCTACAATGAGCAGTTCTTC,CASSDSGYNEQFF
TRBJ2-3,TRBV27,-,once,TGTGCCAGCAGTTTTATCAGGGGCACAGATACGCAGTATTTT,CASSFIRGTDTQYF
TRBJ2-7,TRBV27,TRBD1,-,TGTGCCAGCAGAGAGACAGGGGCCTACGAGCAGTACTTC,CASRETGAYEQYF
TRBJ1-5,TRBV4-1,TRBD1,-,TGCGCCAGCAGCCAAGCACAGGGGGAACAGCCCCAGCATTTT,CASSQAQGEQPQHF
TRBJ1-5,TRBV19,TRBD1,-,TGTGCCAGTAGTATGTGGACAGGATTCAATCAGCCCCAGCATTTT,CASSMWTGFNQPQHF
TRBJ2-6,TRBV9,-,once,TGTGCCAGCAGCGCGGGTCCCGGGGCCAACGTCCTGACTTTC,CASSAGPGANVLTF
TRBJ1-3,TRBV6-6,-,-,TGTGCCACCTCATTCAGTCCGTCGGACACCATATATTTT,CATSFSPSDTIYF
TRBJ1-4,TRBV21-1,-,-,TGTGCCAGCACCATAGGACAGGAAGCAACTAATGAAAAACTGTTTTTT,CASTIGQEATNEKLFF
TRBJ2-5,TRBV5-1,TRBD1,-,TGCGCCAGCAGCTCGGATACAGGGGGCGCGGACTCCAGCGACCAGTACTTC,CASSSDTGGADSSDQYF
TRBJ2-7,TRBV4-1,-,-,TGCGCCAGCAGCCAGGGGCCGCCGGGCTCAACCTACGAGCAGTACTTC,CASSQGPPGSTYEQYF
TRBJ2-7,TRBV9,TRBD1,-,TGTGCCAGCAGCGTAGCAGACAGGGGCTACGAGCAGTACTTC,CASSVADRGYEQYF
TRBJ2-5,TRBV11-2,-,-,TGTGCCAGCAGCCACTTTGGTGCGACGGAGACCCAGTACTTC,CASSHFGATETQYF
TRBJ1-5,TRBV29-1,-,-,TGCAGCGTTGACCAGGGCCAAAATCAGCCCCAGCATTTT,CSVDQGQNQPQHF
TRBJ2-2,TRBV9,TRBD2,-,TGTGCCAGCAGCGGCGGACTAGCCCAAGCGAACACCGGGGAGCTGTTTTTT,CASSGGLAQANTGELFF